This TCR beta chain was obtained from a study of cytotoxic CD8 clonotypes in ibrutinib-treated CLL (dated by TCRdb to the early 2020s). Turning to the overall study: In this cohort, some 14 patients were treatment-naive and fewer than 13 were relapsed/refractory, while approximately 18 had unmutated IGHV. Of the 90 or so participants in the trial, about two dozen had longitudinal samples available. All remission and progressive disease samples were collected while patients were still receiving ibrutinib. On average, each sample yielded 270,000 or so productive templates and tens of thousands of productive rearrangements. The response samples were drawn at a median of around eleven months into treatment, with a range of roughly 6 to 36 months. Cryopreserved peripheral blood mononuclear cells were collected before treatment, at response, and at either disease progression or sustained remission. Responses were partial in around 25 patients and complete in 2; after median around 68 months follow-up, some 14 stayed in remission and some twelve progressed. Paper-wide results and their limitations: At ibrutinib response clonality went up, during sustained remission it held steady, and at progression it dropped back toward baseline. Lymph node repertoires were not examined, and the timing of sampling was not matched between patients in sustained remission and those whose disease progressed. Baseline clonality was found to be higher than that of age-matched healthy donors and was strongly correlated with circulating CD8+ T-cell counts. Public clonotypes were found to be uncommon and were observed to contract or remain stable during treatment; the increase in clonality was shown to reflect expansion of private clonotypes at ibrutinib response.

The cysteine opens and the phenylalanine closes a CDR3 of 13 amino acids. The DNA shown is the 39-base CDR3, in frame from base 1. According to the germline V gene, CDR1 reads LGHNA and CDR2 reads YNFKEQ. V loses 0 bases, J loses 7 bases, and the germline ends lie 6 bases apart. Details on this clone: The clone's antigen remains unknown. No clone much larger than this one lies a single base away; base qualities are absent.

A MiSeq instrument was used for deep resolution sequencing, which targeted depths ranging from 1 in 1 million up to 1 in 200,000 T cells, with coverage averaging 10x for each clonotype. The immunoSEQ hsTCRB Kit was used to generate the TCR beta libraries. For the original study's pipeline: ImmunoSEQ Data Assistant and ImmunoSEQ Analyzer were used for data analysis, and V, D and J genes were assigned according to IMGT definitions. Clonality, which ranges from 0 to 1, was calculated as one minus the normalized Shannon entropy of productive rearrangement frequencies. Public clonotype analysis was restricted to overrepresented clonotypes comprising at least 0.05% of each patient's repertoire. Approximately 13 age-matched healthy donor repertoires from immuneACCESS served as clonality controls. As stored in TCRdb, this immuneACCESS dataset retains in-frame rearrangements with V and J assigned. A fraction of the clones does not appear; measured against another copy, unresolved V genes explain less than half of the discrepancy, and the remainder lacks a known reason. The DNA gave D and trimming, while V, J and clone size come from that table. The sample has about 300,000 clones on record, 70% to 80% of them singletons. The ten most abundant clones make up roughly 6% of the sample.

Explained via the paper, the time point label denotes: progressive disease on ibrutinib. For TCR beta library preparation, approximately 2 micrograms of genomic DNA was extracted from cryopreserved PBMCs. Longitudinal blood samples from CLL patients receiving ibrutinib monotherapy were subjected to high-throughput TCR beta sequencing. The patients took part in an open-label, single-center phase 2 trial of ibrutinib monotherapy. This sequence originates from a human donor with chronic lymphocytic leukemia. Sample: PBMCs, taken at disease progression, from a patient treated with ibrutinib. The rearranged chain carries TRBV4-2 and TRBJ2-2, with no reliable assignment of the D segment. The sequenced DNA: TGTGCCAGCAGCCAAGAATCGGGCGGGGAGCTGTTTTTT. Its translation is CASSQESGGELFF.